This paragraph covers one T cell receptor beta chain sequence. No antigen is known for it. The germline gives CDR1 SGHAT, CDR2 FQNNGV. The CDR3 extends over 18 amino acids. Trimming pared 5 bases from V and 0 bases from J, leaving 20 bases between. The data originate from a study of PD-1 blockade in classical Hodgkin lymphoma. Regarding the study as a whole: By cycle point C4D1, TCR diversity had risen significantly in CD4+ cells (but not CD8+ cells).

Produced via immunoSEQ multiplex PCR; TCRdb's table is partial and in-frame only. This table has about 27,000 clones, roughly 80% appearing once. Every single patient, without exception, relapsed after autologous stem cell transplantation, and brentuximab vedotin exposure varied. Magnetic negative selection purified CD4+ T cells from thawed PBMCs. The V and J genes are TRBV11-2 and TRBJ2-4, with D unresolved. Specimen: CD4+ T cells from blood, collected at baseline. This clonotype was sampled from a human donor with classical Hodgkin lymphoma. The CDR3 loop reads CASSPGSLLRLAKNIQYF. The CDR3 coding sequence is TGTGCCAGCAGCCCTGGAAGTCTGTTGCGGTTAGCCAAAAACATTCAGTACTTC. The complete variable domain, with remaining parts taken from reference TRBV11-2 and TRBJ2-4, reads EAGVAQSPRYKIIEKRQSVAFWCNPISGHATLYWYQQILGQGPKLLIQFQNNGVVDDSQLPKDRFSAERLKGVDSTLKIQPAKLEDSAVYLCASSPGSLLRLAKNIQYFGAGTRLSVL.